This T cell receptor (beta chain) was captured in a study of blood T cell repertoires in COVID-19. At the level of the study: Both acute and convalescent COVID-19 samples were obtained from the United States, Italy and Spain. From T cells, B-cell-depleted T cells, or PBMCs came the material, which was cDNA or gDNA.

Original handling: Amplified reference gene primers provided the basis for estimating nucleated cell counts. Produced via immunoSEQ multiplex PCR; TCRdb's table is partial and in-frame only. The D gene and trimming were derived from the DNA, and the V and J assignments and clone size from that table. The sample holds tens of thousands of clones, over 80% seen once. The V gene lost 3 bases and the J gene lost 3 bases, with 12 bases spanning the gap. Germline CDR1 reads LNHDA; CDR2 reads SQIVND (reference sequence). The CDR3 has 14 residues. The TCR originated in a man between 45 and 60 years old with acute or convalescent COVID-19. The chain has TRBV19 and TRBJ2-7, with D unclear. The specimen was peripheral blood. CDR3 protein: CASSMGSPGYEQYF. The CDR3 DNA reads TGTGCCAGTAGTATGGGCTCCCCCGGCTACGAGCAGTACTTC.